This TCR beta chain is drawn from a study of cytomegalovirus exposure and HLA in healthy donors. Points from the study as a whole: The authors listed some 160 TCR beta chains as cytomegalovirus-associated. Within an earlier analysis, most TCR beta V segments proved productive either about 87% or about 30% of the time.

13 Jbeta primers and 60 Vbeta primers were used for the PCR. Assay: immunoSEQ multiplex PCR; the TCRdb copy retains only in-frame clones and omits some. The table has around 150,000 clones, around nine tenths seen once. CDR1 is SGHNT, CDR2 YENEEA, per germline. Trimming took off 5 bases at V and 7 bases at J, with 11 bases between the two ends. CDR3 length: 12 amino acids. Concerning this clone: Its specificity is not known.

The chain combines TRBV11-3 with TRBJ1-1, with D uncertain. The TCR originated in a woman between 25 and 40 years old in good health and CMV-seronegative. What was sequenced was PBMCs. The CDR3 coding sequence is TGTGCCAGCAGCCCCCTCCCCGGTGAAGCTTTCTTT. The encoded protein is CASSPLPGEAFF.